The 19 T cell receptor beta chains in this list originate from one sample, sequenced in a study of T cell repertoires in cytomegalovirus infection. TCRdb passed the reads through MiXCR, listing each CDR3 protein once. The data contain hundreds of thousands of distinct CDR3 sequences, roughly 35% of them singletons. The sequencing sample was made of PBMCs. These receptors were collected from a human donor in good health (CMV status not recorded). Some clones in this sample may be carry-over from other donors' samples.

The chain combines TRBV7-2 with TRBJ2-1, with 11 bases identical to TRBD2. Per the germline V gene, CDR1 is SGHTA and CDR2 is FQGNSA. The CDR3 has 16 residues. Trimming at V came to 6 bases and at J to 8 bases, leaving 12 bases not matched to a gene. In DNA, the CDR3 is TGTGCCAGCAGTTCAATAGCGGGAGGGCCATCTCATGAGCAGTTCTTC. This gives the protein CASSSIAGGPSHEQFF.

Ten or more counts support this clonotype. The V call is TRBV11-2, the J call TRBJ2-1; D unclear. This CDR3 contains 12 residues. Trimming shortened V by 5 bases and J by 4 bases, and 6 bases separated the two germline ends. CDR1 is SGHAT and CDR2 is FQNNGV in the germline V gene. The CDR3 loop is CASSQEYNEQFF. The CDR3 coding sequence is TGTGCCAGCAGCCAAGAGTACAATGAGCAGTTCTTC.

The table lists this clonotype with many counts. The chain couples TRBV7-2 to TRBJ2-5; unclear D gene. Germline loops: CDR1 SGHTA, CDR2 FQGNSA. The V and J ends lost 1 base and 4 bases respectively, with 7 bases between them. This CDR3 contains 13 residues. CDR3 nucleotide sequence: TGTGCCAGCAGCTTAGAGGCTACAGAGACCCAGTACTTC. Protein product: CASSLEATETQYF.

This CDR3 reads CASSFGRHQPQHF. CDR3 coding DNA: TGTGCCAGCAGTTTCGGGAGGCATCAGCCCCAGCATTTT. This chain uses TRBV28 with TRBJ1-5, with D uncertain. CDR1 is MDHEN and CDR2 is SYDVKM in the germline V gene. Trimming cost V 3 bases and J 5 bases, with 8 bases left between them. There are 13 residues in the CDR3.

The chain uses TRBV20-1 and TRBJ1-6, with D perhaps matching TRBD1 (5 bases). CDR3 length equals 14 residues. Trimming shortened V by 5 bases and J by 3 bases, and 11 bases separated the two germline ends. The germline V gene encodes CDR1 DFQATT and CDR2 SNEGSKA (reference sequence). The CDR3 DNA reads TGCAGTGCTGGCAGGGATTTCTATAATTCACCCCTCCACTTT. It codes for CSAGRDFYNSPLHF.

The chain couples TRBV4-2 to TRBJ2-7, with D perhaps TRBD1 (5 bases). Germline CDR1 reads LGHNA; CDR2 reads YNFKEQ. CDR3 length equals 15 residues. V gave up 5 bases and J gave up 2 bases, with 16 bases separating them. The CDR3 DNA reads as TGTGCCAGCAGCGAAGGGGTGGGGCAGGCCTACGAGCAGTACTTC. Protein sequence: CASSEGVGQAYEQYF.

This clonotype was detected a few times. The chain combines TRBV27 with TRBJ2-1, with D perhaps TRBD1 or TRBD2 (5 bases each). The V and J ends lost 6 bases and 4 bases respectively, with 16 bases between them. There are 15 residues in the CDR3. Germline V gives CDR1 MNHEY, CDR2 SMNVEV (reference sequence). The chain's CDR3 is CASRPYEGNYNEQFF. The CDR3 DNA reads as TGTGCCAGCAGGCCATATGAGGGGAATTACAATGAGCAGTTCTTC.

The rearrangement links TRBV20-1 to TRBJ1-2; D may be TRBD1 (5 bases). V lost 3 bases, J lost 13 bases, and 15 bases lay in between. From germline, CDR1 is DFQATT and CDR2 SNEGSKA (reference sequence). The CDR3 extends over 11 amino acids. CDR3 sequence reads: CSARARGVCTF. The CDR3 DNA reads TGCAGTGCTAGGGCGAGAGGGGTTTGCACCTTC.

The CDR3 is CASSVERGLSSYNEQFF. CDR3 sequence (DNA): TGTGCCAGCAGCGTTGAGCGGGGACTTAGCTCCTACAATGAGCAGTTCTTC. The chain carries TRBV9 and TRBJ2-1; 7 bases match TRBD2. The length of the CDR3 is 17 residues. Losses at the gene ends were 2 bases for V and 0 bases for J; bases not matched to a gene: 8. CDR1 and CDR2 from the germline V gene are SGDLS and YYNGEE.

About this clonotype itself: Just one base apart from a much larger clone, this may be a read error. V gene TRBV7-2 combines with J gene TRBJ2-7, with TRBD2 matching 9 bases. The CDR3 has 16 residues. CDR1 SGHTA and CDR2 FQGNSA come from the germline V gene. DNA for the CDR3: TGTGCCAGCAGCTTAGCGGTAGGGCGGGAGGGCTACGAGCAGTCCTTC. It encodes CASSLAVGREGYEQSF.

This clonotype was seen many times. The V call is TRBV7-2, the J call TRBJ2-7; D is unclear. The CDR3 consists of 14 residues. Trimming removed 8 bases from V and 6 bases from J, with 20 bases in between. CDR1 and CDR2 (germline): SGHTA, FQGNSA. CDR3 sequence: CASAASDEGVEQYF. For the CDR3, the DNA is TGTGCCAGCGCAGCCTCGGACGAAGGTGTCGAGCAGTACTTC. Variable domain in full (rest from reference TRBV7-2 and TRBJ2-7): GAGVSQSPSNKVTEKGKDVELRCDPISGHTALYWYRQSLGQGLEFLIYFQGNSAPDKSGLPSDRFSAERTGGSVSTLTIQRTQQEDSAVYLCASAASDEGVEQYFGPGTRLTVT.

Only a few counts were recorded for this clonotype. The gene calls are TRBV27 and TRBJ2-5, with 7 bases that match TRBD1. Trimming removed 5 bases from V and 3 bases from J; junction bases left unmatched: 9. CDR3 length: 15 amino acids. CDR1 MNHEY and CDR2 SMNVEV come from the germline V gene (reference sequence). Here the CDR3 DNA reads TGTGCCAGCAGTCCGTCCTACGGGACAGAAGAGACCCAGTACTTC. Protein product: CASSPSYGTEETQYF.

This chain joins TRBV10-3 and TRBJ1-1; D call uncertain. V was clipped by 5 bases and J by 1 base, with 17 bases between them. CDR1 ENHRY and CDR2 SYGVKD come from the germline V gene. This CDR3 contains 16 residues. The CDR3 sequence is CAISLKEGEANTEAFF. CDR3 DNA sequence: TGTGCCATCAGTTTAAAGGAGGGTGAGGCGAACACTGAAGCTTTCTTT.

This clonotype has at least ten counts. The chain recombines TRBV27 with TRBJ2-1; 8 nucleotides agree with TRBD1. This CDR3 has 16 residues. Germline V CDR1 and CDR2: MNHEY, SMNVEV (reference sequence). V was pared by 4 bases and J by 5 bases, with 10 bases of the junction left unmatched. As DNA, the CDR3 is TGTGCCAGCAGTTCCCGAGACAGGGGTAAAGACAATGAGCAGTTCTTC. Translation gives CASSSRDRGKDNEQFF.

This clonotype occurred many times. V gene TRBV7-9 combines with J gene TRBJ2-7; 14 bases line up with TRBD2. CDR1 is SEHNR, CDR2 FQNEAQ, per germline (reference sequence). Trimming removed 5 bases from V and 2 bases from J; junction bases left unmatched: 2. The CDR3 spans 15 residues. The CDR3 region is CASSGGLAGAYEQYF. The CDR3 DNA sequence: TGTGCCAGCAGCGGGGGACTAGCGGGAGCCTACGAGCAGTACTTC.

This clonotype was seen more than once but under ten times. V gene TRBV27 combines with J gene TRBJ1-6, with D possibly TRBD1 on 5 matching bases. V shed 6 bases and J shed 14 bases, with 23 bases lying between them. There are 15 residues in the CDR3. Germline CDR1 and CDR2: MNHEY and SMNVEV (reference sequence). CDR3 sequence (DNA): TGTGCCAGCAGCCTCGCCGGGACCGTTGTTTCCACCCTCCACTTT. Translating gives CASSLAGTVVSTLHF.

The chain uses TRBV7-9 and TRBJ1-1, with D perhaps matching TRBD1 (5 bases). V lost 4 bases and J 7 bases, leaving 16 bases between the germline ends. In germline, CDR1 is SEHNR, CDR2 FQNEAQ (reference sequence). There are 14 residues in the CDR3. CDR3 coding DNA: TGTGCCAGCAGCTCCGGGCAGGGCAGAGATGAAGCTTTCTTT. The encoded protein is CASSSGQGRDEAFF.

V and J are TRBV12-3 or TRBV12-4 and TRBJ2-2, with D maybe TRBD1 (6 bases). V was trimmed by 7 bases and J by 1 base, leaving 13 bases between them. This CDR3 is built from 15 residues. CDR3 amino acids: CASTQRGGNTGELFF. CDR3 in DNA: TGTGCCAGCACCCAAAGAGGGGGGAACACCGGGGAGCTGTTTTTT.

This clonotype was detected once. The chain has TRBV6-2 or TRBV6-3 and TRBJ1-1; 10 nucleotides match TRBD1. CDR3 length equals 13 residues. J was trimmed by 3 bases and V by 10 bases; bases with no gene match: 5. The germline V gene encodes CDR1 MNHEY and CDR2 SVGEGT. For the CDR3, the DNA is TGTGCCACCACGGGACAGGGGTACACTGAAGCTTTCTTT. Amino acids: CATTGQGYTEAFF.